A selection of T cell receptor beta chains follows, all from one sample in a study of T-cell memory formation after mild COVID-19. Via MiXCR, TCRdb re-called the 5' RACE reads, giving one row per CDR3 protein. The data hold about 110,000 distinct CDR3 sequences, with around an eighth observed a single time. The sequenced material came from PBMCs or a T cell subset sorted from them (not recorded which). These receptors originate from an adult woman who had mild COVID-19 (a few samples of this study predate the infection). Cell type and time point are not known. CDR3s include the opening cysteine and the closing phenylalanine or tryptophan. D genes are given only for firm matches. For some rows the clone size is stated as once, few or many, or as a class when expanded; others skip it.

D gene,J gene,clone size,V gene,CDR3 protein,CDR3 DNA
NA,TRBJ2-5,many,TRBV5-6,CASSPGPGQETQYF,TGTGCCAGCAGTCCTGGACCTGGGCAAGAGACCCAGTACTTC
NA,TRBJ2-7,few,TRBV9,CASSVDTSHYEQYF,TGTGCCAGCAGCGTTGACACATCTCACTACGAGCAGTACTTC
NA,TRBJ2-5,once,TRBV12-3/TRBV12-4,CASDRGQETQYF,TGTGCCAGCGACCGAGGCCAAGAGACCCAGTACTTC
NA,TRBJ2-7,many,TRBV7-3,CASSLEGSQGSEQYF,TGTGCCAGCAGCTTAGAAGGGAGTCAGGGCAGCGAGCAGTACTTC
NA,TRBJ2-7,once,TRBV4-1,CARSQEGDSSYEQYF,TGCGCCAGAAGCCAAGAAGGGGACTCATCCTACGAGCAGTACTTC
NA,TRBJ1-1,NA,TRBV19,CASSWGEGTEAFF,TGTGCCAGTAGTTGGGGAGAGGGCACTGAAGCTTTCTTT
NA,TRBJ2-1,many,TRBV9,CASSVVDDNEQFF,TGTGCCAGCAGCGTAGTTGACGACAATGAGCAGTTCTTC
TRBD2,TRBJ2-3,NA,TRBV4-3,CASSHTSGSAYGTDTQYF,TGCGCCAGCAGCCATACTAGCGGGAGCGCCTATGGCACAGATACGCAGTATTTT
NA,TRBJ1-1,NA,TRBV12-3/TRBV12-4,CASSPETGYKNTEAFF,TGTGCCAGCAGTCCCGAGACAGGCTACAAGAACACTGAAGCTTTCTTT
NA,TRBJ2-7,few,TRBV29-1,CSFTGNSYEQYF,TGCAGCTTTACCGGGAATTCCTACGAGCAGTACTTC
TRBD1,TRBJ2-5,many,TRBV7-7,CASSWDRDGETQYF,TGTGCTAGCAGCTGGGACAGGGACGGAGAGACCCAGTACTTC
NA,TRBJ2-5,NA,TRBV7-3,CASSSPGLTETQYF,TGTGCCAGCAGCTCCCCCGGGCTAACCGAGACCCAGTACTTC
TRBD2,TRBJ2-2,NA,TRBV4-2,CASSQGLAGGYTGELFF,TGTGCCAGCAGCCAAGGTCTAGCGGGAGGCTACACCGGGGAGCTGTTTTTT
TRBD1,TRBJ2-7,NA,TRBV7-9,CASSKPGTGWEQYF,TGTGCCAGCAGCAAGCCCGGGACAGGGTGGGAGCAGTACTTC
TRBD1,TRBJ2-7,NA,TRBV13,CASSQDRGNEQYF,TGTGCCAGCAGCCAAGACAGGGGAAACGAGCAGTACTTC
TRBD1,TRBJ1-2,few,TRBV12-3/TRBV12-4,CASSFGTGDYGYTF,TGTGCCAGCAGTTTCGGGACAGGGGACTATGGCTACACCTTC
NA,TRBJ2-7,NA,TRBV6-5,CASSSEEVAGVYEQYF,TGTGCCAGCAGTTCCGAGGAGGTGGCAGGGGTCTACGAGCAGTACTTC
TRBD2,TRBJ2-3,NA,TRBV6-2/TRBV6-3,CASSYAIAGVPTDTQYF,TGTGCCAGCAGTTACGCCATAGCGGGAGTCCCCACAGATACGCAGTATTTT
NA,TRBJ2-1,NA,TRBV7-9,CASSLRDFYNEQFF,TGTGCCAGCAGCCTCCGGGACTTTTACAATGAGCAGTTCTTC
NA,TRBJ2-7,many,TRBV5-1,CASKQGYEQYF,TGCGCCAGCAAACAGGGCTACGAGCAGTACTTC
NA,TRBJ2-1,few,TRBV14,CASSQVASGKQFF,TGTGCCAGCAGCCAAGTGGCGTCAGGAAAGCAGTTCTTC
NA,TRBJ2-7,few,TRBV2,CASSDRGSSYEQYF,TGTGCCAGCAGTGACAGGGGTAGCTCCTACGAGCAGTACTTC
NA,TRBJ2-5,NA,TRBV7-6,CASGGLEETQYF,TGTGCCAGCGGGGGCTTAGAAGAGACCCAGTACTTC
NA,TRBJ1-2,few,TRBV4-1,CASSPDRENYGYTF,TGCGCCAGCAGCCCCGATAGGGAGAACTATGGCTACACCTTC
NA,TRBJ1-1,NA,TRBV20-1,CSARDPLGRSEAFF,TGCAGTGCTAGAGATCCCCTAGGAAGATCTGAAGCTTTCTTT
TRBD1,TRBJ2-2,few,TRBV7-2,CASSPWTGGGPGELFF,TGTGCCAGCAGCCCCTGGACAGGGGGCGGCCCCGGGGAGCTGTTTTTT
NA,TRBJ1-1,few,TRBV5-1,CASNPGRVNTEAFF,TGCGCCAGCAACCCAGGGAGGGTGAACACTGAAGCTTTCTTT
NA,TRBJ2-2,NA,TRBV29-1,CSETTNTGELFF,TGCAGCGAAACTACGAACACCGGGGAGCTGTTTTTT
NA,TRBJ2-6,NA,TRBV27,CASSLSVSGANVLTF,TGTGCCAGCAGTCTATCGGTCTCTGGGGCCAACGTCCTGACTTTC
TRBD2,TRBJ2-7,many,TRBV20-1,CSAAPTSRGYEQYF,TGCAGTGCTGCACCGACTAGCCGGGGTTACGAGCAGTACTTC
TRBD1,TRBJ2-6,NA,TRBV7-9,CASRPTGFSGANVLTF,TGTGCCAGCAGGCCGACAGGGTTCTCAGGGGCCAACGTCCTGACTTTC
TRBD1,TRBJ1-1,NA,TRBV29-1,CSAWLGTANTEAFF,TGCAGCGCATGGTTGGGGACAGCTAACACTGAAGCTTTCTTT
TRBD1,TRBJ2-7,NA,TRBV7-9,CASSFTGEEQYF,TGTGCCAGCAGCTTCACAGGGGAAGAGCAGTACTTC
NA,TRBJ2-7,many,TRBV7-8,CASSPLDSLSYEQYF,TGTGCCAGCAGCCCCCTGGACAGTCTTTCCTACGAGCAGTACTTC
NA,TRBJ1-2,NA,TRBV12-3/TRBV12-4,CASSPPGYGYTF,TGTGCCAGCAGTCCGCCGGGCTATGGCTACACCTTC
TRBD1,TRBJ1-2,NA,TRBV15,CATSREIVGQTNYGYTF,TGTGCCACCAGCAGAGAAATTGTGGGACAGACCAACTATGGCTACACCTTC
NA,TRBJ2-7,NA,TRBV24-1,CATYDRLKGYEQYF,TGTGCCACCTACGACAGGCTGAAGGGCTACGAGCAGTACTTC
NA,TRBJ1-4,NA,TRBV12-3/TRBV12-4,CASSLAGLGNEKLFF,TGTGCCAGCAGTTTGGCGGGACTTGGGAATGAAAAACTGTTTTTT
TRBD2,TRBJ2-1,few,TRBV5-4,CASSLGTSAGNEQFF,TGTGCCAGCAGCTTAGGGACTAGCGCCGGGAATGAGCAGTTCTTC
TRBD1,TRBJ2-7,NA,TRBV13,CASSMGQSYEQYF,TGTGCCAGCAGCATGGGACAGTCGTACGAGCAGTACTTC
NA,TRBJ2-3,many,TRBV5-6,CASSFLADTQYF,TGTGCCAGCAGCTTTCTCGCAGATACGCAGTATTTT
TRBD2,TRBJ2-7,NA,TRBV7-9,CASSLGIGGVYEQYF,TGTGCCAGCAGCTTAGGTATCGGGGGGGTCTACGAGCAGTACTTC
NA,TRBJ2-3,NA,TRBV7-9,CASSSPGLPDTQYF,TGTGCCAGCAGCTCTCCGGGTCTACCAGATACGCAGTATTTT
NA,TRBJ2-1,many,TRBV7-9,CASSSDRSNEQFF,TGTGCCAGCAGCTCCGATCGGTCAAATGAGCAGTTCTTC
NA,TRBJ2-3,many,TRBV6-5,CASSLEGSSTDTQYF,TGTGCCAGCAGTTTGGAGGGTTCTAGCACAGATACGCAGTATTTT
TRBD2,TRBJ2-3,many,TRBV20-1,CSARDLHSGEIDTQYF,TGCAGTGCTAGAGATCTCCATAGCGGGGAAATAGATACGCAGTATTTT
NA,TRBJ2-2,few,TRBV6-2/TRBV6-3,CASTYSLQGGGEYTGELFF,TGTGCCAGCACCTATTCACTTCAGGGGGGCGGAGAGTACACCGGGGAGCTGTTTTTT
TRBD2,TRBJ2-7,few,TRBV3-1,CASSQEESSGYYEQYF,TGTGCCAGCAGCCAAGAGGAGTCTAGCGGGTACTACGAGCAGTACTTC
TRBD1,TRBJ2-1,NA,TRBV11-2,CASSFPPGTGGYNEQFF,TGTGCCAGCAGCTTCCCCCCCGGGACAGGGGGCTACAATGAGCAGTTCTTC
NA,TRBJ2-7,many,TRBV24-1,CATSDRREWGYEQYF,TGTGCCACCAGTGATCGGCGGGAATGGGGCTACGAGCAGTACTTC
TRBD2,TRBJ2-7,NA,TRBV19,CASGAGYTYEQYF,TGTGCCAGTGGAGCGGGATACACCTACGAGCAGTACTTC